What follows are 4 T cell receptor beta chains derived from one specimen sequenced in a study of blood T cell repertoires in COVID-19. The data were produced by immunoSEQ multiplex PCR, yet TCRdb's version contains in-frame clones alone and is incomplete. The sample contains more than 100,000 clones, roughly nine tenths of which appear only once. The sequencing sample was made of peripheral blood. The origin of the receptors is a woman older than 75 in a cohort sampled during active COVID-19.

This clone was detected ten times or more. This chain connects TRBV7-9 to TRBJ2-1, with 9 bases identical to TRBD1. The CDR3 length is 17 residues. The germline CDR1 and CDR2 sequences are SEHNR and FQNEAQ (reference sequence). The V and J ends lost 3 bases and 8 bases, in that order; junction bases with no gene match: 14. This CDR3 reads CASSFPTGTGLRDEQFF. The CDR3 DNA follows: TGTGCCAGCAGCTTCCCGACCGGGACAGGGCTTAGGGATGAGCAGTTCTTC.

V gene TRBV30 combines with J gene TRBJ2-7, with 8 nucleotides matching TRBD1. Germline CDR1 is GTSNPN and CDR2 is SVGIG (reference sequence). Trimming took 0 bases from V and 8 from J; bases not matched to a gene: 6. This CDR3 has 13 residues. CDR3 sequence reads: CAWSVRTGHKQYF. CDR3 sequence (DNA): TGTGCCTGGAGTGTAAGGACAGGGCATAAGCAGTACTTC.

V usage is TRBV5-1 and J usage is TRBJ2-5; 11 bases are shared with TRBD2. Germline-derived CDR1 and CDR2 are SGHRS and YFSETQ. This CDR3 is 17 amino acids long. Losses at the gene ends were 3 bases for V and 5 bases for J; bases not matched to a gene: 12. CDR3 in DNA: TGCGCCAGCAGCTCAGGACTAGCGGGTCTGGAGGGGGAGACCCAGTACTTC. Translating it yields CASSSGLAGLEGETQYF.

Here the CDR3 DNA reads TGCAGCGTCGCAGGGACAGCTGCTGGGGACACCATATATTTT. Protein sequence: CSVAGTAAGDTIYF. The chain combines TRBV29-1 with TRBJ1-3; 7 bases agree with TRBD1. J gave up 8 bases and V 6 bases, and 13 bases lay outside the gene matches. Germline V CDR1 and CDR2: SQVTM, ANQGSEA. The CDR3 is made up of 14 amino acids. The variable domain in full, completed from reference TRBV29-1 and TRBJ1-3, reads SAVISQKPSRDICQRGTSLTIQCQVDSQVTMMFWYRQQPGQSLTLIATANQGSEATYESGFVIDKFPISRPNLTFSTLTVSNMSPEDSSIYLCSVAGTAAGDTIYFGEGSWLTVV.